The 25 T cell receptor beta chains below come from one sample, sequenced in a study of radiation and T cells in renal cell carcinoma. The time point: blood 4 weeks post-SBRT, at nephrectomy. Stated treatment: 15 Gy SBRT to primary tumor, nephrectomy 4 weeks later. Some clones are missing from TCRdb's copy, which holds only in-frame ones; the method was immunoSEQ multiplex PCR. The table shows 150,000 to 200,000 clones, with 88% occurring only once. The specimen comprised blood, sampled from a patient whose treatment included radiotherapy and nephrectomy. Receptors were obtained from a woman aged 45 to 65 with renal cell carcinoma.

This sequence joins TRBV2 and TRBJ2-1; 14 nucleotides align to TRBD2. The ends lost 6 bases at V and 7 bases at J; junction bases unmatched: 2. The germline CDR1 and CDR2 sequences are SNHLY and FYNNEI. The CDR3 loop spans 14 amino acids. CDR3 in amino acids: CASRRLAGGNEQFF. In DNA, the CDR3 is TGTGCCAGCAGAAGACTAGCGGGGGGGAATGAGCAGTTCTTC.

Here the CDR3 reads CASSGLVETQYF. In nucleotides, the CDR3 is TGTGCCAGCAGCGGGTTAGTGGAGACCCAGTACTTC. This chain joins TRBV5-5 and TRBJ2-5; no definite D call. V lost 4 bases and J lost 5, with 9 bases in between. Germline V gene lookup returns CDR1 SGHKS and CDR2 YYEKEE (reference sequence). The CDR3 is 12 amino acids.

The chain joins TRBV9 to TRBJ2-5; D may be TRBD2 (6 bases). The germline gives CDR1 SGDLS, CDR2 YYNGEE. The CDR3 loop spans 15 amino acids. The V and J ends lost 0 bases and 1 base respectively, with 10 bases between them. In nucleotides, the CDR3 is TGTGCCAGCAGCGTAGGCTTTAGCGGCCAAGAGACCCAGTACTTC. The encoded protein is CASSVGFSGQETQYF.

The chain combines TRBV4-2 with TRBJ2-1, with D perhaps TRBD1 or TRBD2 (6 bases each). This CDR3 has 17 amino acids. Trimming cost V 6 bases and J 4 bases, with 22 bases left between them. CDR1 and CDR2 (germline): LGHNA, YNFKEQ. CDR3 nucleotides: TGTGCCAGCAGTCTAGGGAAGTTGGGGGGCCGGTACAATGAGCAGTTCTTC. It is translated as CASSLGKLGGRYNEQFF.

V gene TRBV9 combines with J gene TRBJ1-3; tentatively, D is TRBD1 (6 bases). The CDR3 is made up of 16 amino acids. Trimming pared 2 bases from V and 0 bases from J, leaving 12 bases between. Germline CDR1 reads SGDLS; CDR2 reads YYNGEE. The CDR3 sequence is CASSVLGGGSGNTIYF. The DNA of the CDR3 is TGTGCCAGCAGCGTTCTTGGGGGCGGCTCTGGAAACACCATATATTTT.

The chain carries TRBV20-1 and TRBJ1-2; D gene ambiguous. The CDR3 has 11 residues. The germline V gene encodes CDR1 DFQATT and CDR2 SNEGSKA (reference sequence). The germline V and J ends were trimmed by 0 bases and 2 bases, with 1 base remaining between them. The CDR3 loop reads CSARDNYGYTF. Here the CDR3 DNA reads TGCAGTGCTAGAGACAACTATGGCTACACCTTC.

This clone has more than one count but fewer than ten. The genes are TRBV5-1 and TRBJ2-1; 12 nucleotides line up with TRBD2. The length of the CDR3 is 15 residues. Unmatched junction bases numbered 3, after V lost 4 bases and J lost 4 bases. CDR1 and CDR2 from the germline V gene are SGHRS and YFSETQ. The CDR3 DNA reads TGCGCCAGCAGCAAGACTAGCGGGGGTTACAATGAGCAGTTCTTC. Amino acids: CASSKTSGGYNEQFF.

The rearrangement links TRBV19 to TRBJ1-1; D remains unclear. V was clipped by 3 bases and J by 1 base, with 6 bases between them. The CDR3 covers 13 residues. CDR1 LNHDA and CDR2 SQIVND come from the germline V gene (reference sequence). This chain's CDR3 is CASSIGPNTEAFF. In DNA, the CDR3 is TGTGCCAGTAGTATTGGACCGAACACTGAAGCTTTCTTT.

This clone has a single count. The chain recombines TRBV7-6 with TRBJ2-7; no clear D gene. The CDR3 loop spans 14 amino acids. Germline V gives CDR1 SGHVS, CDR2 FNYEAQ. The V and J ends lost 3 bases and 2 bases respectively, with 11 bases between them. CDR3 region: CASSFGPPPYEQYF. Here the CDR3 DNA reads TGTGCCAGCAGCTTTGGACCCCCACCCTACGAGCAGTACTTC.

The chain links TRBV6-6 to TRBJ2-7; D possibly corresponds to TRBD2 (7 bases). V lost 1 base and J 6 bases, leaving 13 bases between the germline ends. Per the germline V gene, CDR1 is MNHNY and CDR2 is SVGAGI (reference sequence). CDR3 size: 14 residues. This CDR3 reads CASSYLQGGIEQYF. The CDR3 DNA sequence: TGTGCCAGCAGTTACTTACAGGGAGGGATCGAGCAGTACTTC.

This sequence joins TRBV29-1 and TRBJ2-2; the D is unclear. Trimming pared 4 bases from V and 3 bases from J, leaving 3 bases between. The germline V gene encodes CDR1 SQVTM and CDR2 ANQGSEA. This CDR3 comprises 11 residues. CDR3 protein: CSVGYTGELFF. The CDR3 bases are TGCAGCGTTGGGTACACCGGGGAGCTGTTTTTT.

V usage is TRBV11-2 and J usage is TRBJ2-3; 7 bases line up with TRBD1. V lost 5 bases to trimming and J lost 2 bases; unmatched junction nucleotides: 13. Germline assignment: CDR1 SGHAT and CDR2 FQNNGV. The CDR3 consists of 17 residues. The CDR3 loop reads CASSPNPGQRSTDTQYF. CDR3 DNA sequence: TGTGCCAGCAGCCCCAACCCGGGACAGCGTTCCACAGATACGCAGTATTTT.

This clone was observed a few times. CDR3: CSVAKAASVLNTEAFF. DNA of the CDR3: TGCAGCGTTGCTAAGGCGGCGTCAGTTCTGAACACTGAAGCTTTCTTT. The V call is TRBV29-1, the J call TRBJ1-1; D is ambiguous. Germline V gene data show CDR1 as SQVTM and CDR2 as ANQGSEA. This CDR3 has 16 residues. Trimming stripped 4 bases from V and 0 bases from J, with 18 bases between.

This clone has only one observation. This sequence joins TRBV19 and TRBJ1-2, with 8 bases fitting TRBD1. The junction had 3 bases not matched to a gene; V was cut back by 4 bases and J by 8 bases. CDR1 and CDR2 (germline): LNHDA, SQIVND (reference sequence). This CDR3 has 12 residues. This CDR3 is CASSTGGRGYTF. CDR3 in DNA: TGTGCCAGTAGTACAGGGGGCCGGGGCTACACCTTC.

The chain is built from TRBV21-1 and TRBJ2-2; whether TRBD1, the table's D call, matches the DNA was not checked. TRBV21-1 is deemed a pseudogene. The CDR3 contains 15 residues. Here the CDR3 reads CASSLPDRDTGELFF. CDR3 DNA: TGTGCCAGCAGCCTTCCTGACAGGGACACCGGGGAGCTGTTTTTT.

V is TRBV7-2 and J is TRBJ2-7, with D hard to call. The ends were cut back, 3 bases at V and 0 bases at J, with 3 bases in the middle. The V gene's germline CDR1 is SGHTA and CDR2 FQGNSA. The CDR3 is 12 amino acids. The CDR3 coding sequence is TGTGCCAGCAGCTTCCCCTCCTACGAGCAGTACTTC. This sequence encodes CASSFPSYEQYF.

The rearrangement joins TRBV27 to TRBJ1-1; no clear D gene. With 5 bases removed from V and 0 bases from J, the gap between germline ends came to 13 bases. This CDR3 contains 15 residues. The germline V gene has CDR1 MNHEY and CDR2 SMNVEV (reference sequence). The CDR3 bases are TGTGCCAGCAGTCCCCTCGATAGGATGAACACTGAAGCTTTCTTT. Encoded protein: CASSPLDRMNTEAFF.

This clone was seen a single time. The rearrangement links TRBV29-1 to TRBJ1-1; TRBD1 might be the D (6 bases). The V and J ends lost 0 bases and 3 bases respectively, with 14 bases between them. Germline V gene sequence: CDR1 SQVTM, CDR2 ANQGSEA. The CDR3 has 15 amino acids. The CDR3 reads CSVEDQDSMYTEAFF. For the CDR3, the DNA is TGCAGCGTTGAAGACCAGGACAGCATGTACACTGAAGCTTTCTTT.

This clone was recorded only once. V is TRBV7-6 and J is TRBJ1-6; the match to TRBD1 covers 11 bases. This CDR3 is built from 16 residues. V lost 5 bases, J lost 15 bases, and 15 bases stayed unmatched. Germline lookup yields CDR1 SGHVS and CDR2 FNYEAQ. The chain's CDR3 is CASSLYVGQGESDLHF. The DNA of the CDR3 is TGTGCCAGCAGCCTCTATGTGGGACAGGGGGAATCGGACCTCCACTTT.

The count of this clone is one. This chain joins TRBV28 and TRBJ2-1; the D gene is possibly TRBD1 (7 bases). Germline loops: CDR1 MDHEN, CDR2 SYDVKM. V was clipped by 6 bases and J by 2 bases, with 17 bases between them. CDR3 length equals 16 residues. CDR3 sequence reads: CASSSRGQGAYNEQFF. CDR3 bases: TGTGCCAGCAGCTCCCGGGGGCAGGGGGCCTACAATGAGCAGTTCTTC.

A few counts support this clone. The chain joins TRBV4-3 to TRBJ1-6; D is ambiguous. Trimming pared 1 base from V and 7 bases from J, leaving 11 bases between. The CDR3 loop spans 15 amino acids. Germline V CDR1 and CDR2: LGHNA, YSLEER. The CDR3 is CASSQVVDGNSPLHF. The CDR3 region has the DNA TGCGCCAGCAGCCAAGTGGTGGACGGGAATTCACCCCTCCACTTT.

The V gene is TRBV19, the J gene TRBJ2-1; 7 bases align to TRBD2. The CDR3 loop spans 15 amino acids. V lost 3 bases, J lost 2 bases, and 4 bases stayed unmatched. Germline V gives CDR1 LNHDA, CDR2 SQIVND (reference sequence). Here the CDR3 reads CASSMGLPPYNEQFF. For the CDR3, the DNA is TGTGCCAGTAGTATGGGACTACCCCCCTACAATGAGCAGTTCTTC. Complete variable domain (other parts from reference TRBV19 and TRBJ2-1): DGGITQSPKYLFRKEGQNVTLSCEQNLNHDAMYWYRQDPGQGLRLIYYSQIVNDFQKGDIAEGYSVSREKKESFPLTVTSAQKNPTAFYLCASSMGLPPYNEQFFGPGTRLTVL.

This clone appeared a few times. V gene TRBV10-3 combines with J gene TRBJ2-2, with 9 bases aligning to TRBD2. V shed 1 base, J shed 1 base, and the junction held 1 base outside the gene matches. Germline V CDR1 and CDR2: ENHRY, SYGVKD. The CDR3 runs to 16 residues. DNA for the CDR3: TGTGCCATCAGTGAGTTACTAGCGGGGAACACCGGGGAGCTGTTTTTT. Amino acid sequence: CAISELLAGNTGELFF.

The chain has TRBV9 and TRBJ1-6, with D unresolved. Germline CDR1 and CDR2: SGDLS and YYNGEE. The CDR3 has 15 amino acids. Trimming removed 0 bases at V and 0 bases at J, with 4 bases between. Here the CDR3 DNA reads TGTGCCAGCAGCGTAGAAGTCTCCTATAATTCACCCCTCCACTTT. Translated: CASSVEVSYNSPLHF.

V is TRBV19 and J is TRBJ2-1; D is uncertain. Germline V lookup: CDR1 LNHDA, CDR2 SQIVND (reference sequence). Deletions cut 1 base from V and 9 bases from J, with 10 bases between. This CDR3 contains 13 residues. This chain's CDR3 is CASSIGVGTEQFF. CDR3 bases: TGTGCCAGTAGTATAGGGGTCGGCACTGAGCAGTTCTTC.